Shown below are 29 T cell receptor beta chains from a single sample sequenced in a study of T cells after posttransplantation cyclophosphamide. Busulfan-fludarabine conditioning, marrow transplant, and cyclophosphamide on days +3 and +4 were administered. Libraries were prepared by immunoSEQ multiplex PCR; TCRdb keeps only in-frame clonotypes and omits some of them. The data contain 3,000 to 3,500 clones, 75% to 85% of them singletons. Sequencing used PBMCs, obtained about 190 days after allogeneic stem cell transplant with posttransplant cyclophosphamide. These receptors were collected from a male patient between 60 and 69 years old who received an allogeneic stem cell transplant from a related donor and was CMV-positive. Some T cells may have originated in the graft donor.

CDR3 loop: CASSSWTGASGYEQYV. Here the CDR3 DNA reads TGTGCCAGCAGTTCCTGGACAGGGGCCTCAGGCTACGAGCAGTACGTC. The rearrangement joins TRBV28 to TRBJ2-7; 9 bases line up with TRBD1. The CDR3 contains 16 residues. The V segment lost 4 bases and the J segment 3 bases; nucleotides outside the gene matches: 10. Germline lookup yields CDR1 MDHEN and CDR2 SYDVKM.

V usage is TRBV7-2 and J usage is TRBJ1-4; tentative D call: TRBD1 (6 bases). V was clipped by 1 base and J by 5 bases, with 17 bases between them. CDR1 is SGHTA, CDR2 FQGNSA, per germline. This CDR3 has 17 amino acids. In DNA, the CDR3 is TGTGCCAGCAGCTTAGGACCAGGGGCGTCGAAGAATGAAAAACTGTTTTTT. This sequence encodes CASSLGPGASKNEKLFF.

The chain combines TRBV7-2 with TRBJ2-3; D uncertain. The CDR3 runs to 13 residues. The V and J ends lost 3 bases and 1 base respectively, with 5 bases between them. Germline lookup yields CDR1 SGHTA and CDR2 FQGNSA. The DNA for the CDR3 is TGTGCCAGCAGCTTTCTCCGCACAGATACGCAGTATTTT. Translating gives CASSFLRTDTQYF.

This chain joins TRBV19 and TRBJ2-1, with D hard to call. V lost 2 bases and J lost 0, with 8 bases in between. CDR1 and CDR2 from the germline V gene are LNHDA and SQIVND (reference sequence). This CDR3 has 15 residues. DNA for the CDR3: TGTGCCAGTAGTATACAGTGGAGCTCCTACAATGAGCAGTTCTTC. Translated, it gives CASSIQWSSYNEQFF.

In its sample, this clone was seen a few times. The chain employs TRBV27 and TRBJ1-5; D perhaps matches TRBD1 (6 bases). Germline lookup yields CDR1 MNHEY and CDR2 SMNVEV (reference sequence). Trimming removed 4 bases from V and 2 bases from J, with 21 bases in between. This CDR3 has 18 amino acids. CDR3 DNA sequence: TGTGCCAGCAGTTCCCCATACACTCAGGGGTTTCGCAATCAGCCCCAGCATTTT. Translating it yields CASSSPYTQGFRNQPQHF.

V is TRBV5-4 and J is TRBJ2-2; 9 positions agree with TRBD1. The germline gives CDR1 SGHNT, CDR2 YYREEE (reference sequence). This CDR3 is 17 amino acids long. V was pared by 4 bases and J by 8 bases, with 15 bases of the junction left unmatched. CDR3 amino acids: CASSLPRQGDLLGELFF. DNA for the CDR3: TGTGCCAGCAGCCTCCCGAGACAGGGGGACTTATTGGGGGAGCTGTTTTTT. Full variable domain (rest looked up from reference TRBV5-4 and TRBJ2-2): ETGVTQSPTHLIKTRGQQVTLRCSSQSGHNTVSWYQQALGQGPQFIFQYYREEENGRGNFPPRFSGLQFPNYSSELNVNALELDDSALYLCASSLPRQGDLLGELFFGEGSRLTVL.

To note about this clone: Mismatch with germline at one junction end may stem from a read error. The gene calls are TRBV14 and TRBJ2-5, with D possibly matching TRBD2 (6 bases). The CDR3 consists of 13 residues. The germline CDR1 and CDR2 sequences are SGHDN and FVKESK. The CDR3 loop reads CASSEEGRETQYF. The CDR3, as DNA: TGTGCCAGCAGCGAAGAGGGGAGGGAGACCCAGTACTTC.

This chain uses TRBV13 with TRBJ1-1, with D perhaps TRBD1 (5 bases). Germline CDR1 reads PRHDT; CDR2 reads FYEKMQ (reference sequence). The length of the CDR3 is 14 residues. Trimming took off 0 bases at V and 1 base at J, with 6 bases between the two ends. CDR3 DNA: TGTGCCAGCAGCTTAGGCCAGGGGAACACTGAAGCTTTCTTT. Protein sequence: CASSLGQGNTEAFF.

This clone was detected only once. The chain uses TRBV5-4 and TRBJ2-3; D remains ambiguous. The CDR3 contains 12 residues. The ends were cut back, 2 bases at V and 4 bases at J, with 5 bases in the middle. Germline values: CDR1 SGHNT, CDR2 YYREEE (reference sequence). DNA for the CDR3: TGTGCCAGCAGCTTACTCCCAGATACGCAGTATTTT. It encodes CASSLLPDTQYF.

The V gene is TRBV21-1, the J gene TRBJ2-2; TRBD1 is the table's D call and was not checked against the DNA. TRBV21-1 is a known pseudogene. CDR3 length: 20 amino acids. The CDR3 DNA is TGTGCCAGCAGCAATGCACCGGGACAGGGCCAAGGGCGAAGTACCGGGGAGCTGTTTTTT. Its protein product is CASSNAPGQGQGRSTGELFF.

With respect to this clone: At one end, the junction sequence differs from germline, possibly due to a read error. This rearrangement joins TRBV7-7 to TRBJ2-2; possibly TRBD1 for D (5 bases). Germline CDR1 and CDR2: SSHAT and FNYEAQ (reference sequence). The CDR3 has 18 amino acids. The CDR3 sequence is CASSLNIQGWLFTGELFF. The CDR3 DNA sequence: TGTGCTAGCAGCTTAAATATTCAGGGTTGGTTGTTCACCGGGGAGCTGTTTTTT.

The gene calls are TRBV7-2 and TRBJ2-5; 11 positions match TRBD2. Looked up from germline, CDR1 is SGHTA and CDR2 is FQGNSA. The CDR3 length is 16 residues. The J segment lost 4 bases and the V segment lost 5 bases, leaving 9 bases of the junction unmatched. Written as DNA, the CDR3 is TGTGCCAGCAGCCTCCCGGGACTAGCGGCTTCAGAGACCCAGTACTTC. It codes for CASSLPGLAASETQYF. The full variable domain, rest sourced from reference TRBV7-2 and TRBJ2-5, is GAGVSQSPSNKVTEKGKDVELRCDPISGHTALYWYRQSLGQGLEFLIYFQGNSAPDKSGLPSDRFSAERTGGSVSTLTIQRTQQEDSAVYLCASSLPGLAASETQYFGPGTRLLVL.

The DNA of the CDR3 is TGCGCCAGCAGCTTGTCGGCGGATCGTAGAAATGGCTACACCTTC. Its protein product is CASSLSADRRNGYTF. This chain uses TRBV5-1 with TRBJ1-2; no firm D call. This CDR3 is 15 amino acids long. V shed 1 base and J shed 6 bases, with 16 bases lying between them. Looked up from germline, CDR1 is SGHRS and CDR2 is YFSETQ.

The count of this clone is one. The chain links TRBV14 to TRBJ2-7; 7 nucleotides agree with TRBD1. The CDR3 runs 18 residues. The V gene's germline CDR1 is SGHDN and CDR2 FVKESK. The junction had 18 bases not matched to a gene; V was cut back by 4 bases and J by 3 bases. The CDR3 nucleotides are TGTGCCAGCAGCCGCCCGGTACACAGGGGAACCTTTATCTACGAGCAGTACGTC. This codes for CASSRPVHRGTFIYEQYV.

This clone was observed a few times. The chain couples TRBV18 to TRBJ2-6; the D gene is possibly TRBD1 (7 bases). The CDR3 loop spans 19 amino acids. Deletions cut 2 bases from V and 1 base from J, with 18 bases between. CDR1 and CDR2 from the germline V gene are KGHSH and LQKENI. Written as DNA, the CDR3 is TGTGCCAGCTCACCAGGGTTGGCAGGGGGGCGATCTGGGGCCAACGTCCTGACTTTC. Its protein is CASSPGLAGGRSGANVLTF.

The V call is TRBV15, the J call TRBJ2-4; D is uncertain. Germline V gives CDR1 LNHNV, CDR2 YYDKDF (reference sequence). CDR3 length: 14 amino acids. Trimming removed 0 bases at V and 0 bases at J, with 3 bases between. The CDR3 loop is CATSRDQAKNIQYF. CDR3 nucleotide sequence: TGTGCCACCAGCAGAGATCAAGCCAAAAACATTCAGTACTTC. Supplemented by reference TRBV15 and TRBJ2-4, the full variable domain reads DAMVIQNPRYQVTQFGKPVTLSCSQTLNHNVMYWYQQKSSQAPKLLFHYYDKDFNNEADTPDNFQSRRPNTSFCFLDIRSPGLGDTAMYLCATSRDQAKNIQYFGAGTRLSVL.

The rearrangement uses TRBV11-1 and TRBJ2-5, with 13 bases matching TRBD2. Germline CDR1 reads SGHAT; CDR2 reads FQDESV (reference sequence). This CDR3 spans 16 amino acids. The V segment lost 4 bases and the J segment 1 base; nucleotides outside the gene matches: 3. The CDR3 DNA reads TGTGCCAGCAGCTCCTGGACTAGCGGGAGCCAAGAGACCCAGTACTTC. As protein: CASSSWTSGSQETQYF.

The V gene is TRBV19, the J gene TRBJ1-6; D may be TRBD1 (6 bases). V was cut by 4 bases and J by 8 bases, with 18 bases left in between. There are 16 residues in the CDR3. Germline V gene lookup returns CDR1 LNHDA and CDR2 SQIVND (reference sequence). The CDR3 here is CASSRPVTGTYSPLHF. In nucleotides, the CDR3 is TGTGCCAGTAGTAGGCCCGTTACAGGGACGTATTCACCCCTCCACTTT.

Written as DNA, the CDR3 is TGTGCCAGCAGTTACGTGGGGAGCTCTGGAAACACCATATATTTT. Translation: CASSYVGSSGNTIYF. The chain employs TRBV6-6 and TRBJ1-3; D unresolved. Between the trimmed V and J ends, which lost 2 bases and 0 bases, there was a span of 8 bases. Per the germline V gene, CDR1 is MNHNY and CDR2 is SVGAGI (reference sequence). The CDR3 consists of 15 residues.

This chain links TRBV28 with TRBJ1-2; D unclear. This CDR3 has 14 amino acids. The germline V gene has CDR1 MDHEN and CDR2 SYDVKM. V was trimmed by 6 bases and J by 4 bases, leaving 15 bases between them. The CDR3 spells CASSPGITFYGYTF. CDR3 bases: TGTGCCAGCAGCCCCGGGATCACCTTCTATGGCTACACCTTC.

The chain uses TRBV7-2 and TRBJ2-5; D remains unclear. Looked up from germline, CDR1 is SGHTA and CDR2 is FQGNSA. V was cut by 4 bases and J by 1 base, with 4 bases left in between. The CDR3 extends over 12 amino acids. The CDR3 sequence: CASSSPQETQYF. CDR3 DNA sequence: TGTGCCAGCAGCTCTCCCCAAGAGACCCAGTACTTC.

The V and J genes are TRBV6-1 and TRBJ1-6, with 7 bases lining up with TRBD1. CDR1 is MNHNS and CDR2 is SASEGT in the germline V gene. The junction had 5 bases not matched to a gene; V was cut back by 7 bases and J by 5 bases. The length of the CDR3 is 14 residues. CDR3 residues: CASTSTGDNSPLHF. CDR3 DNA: TGTGCCAGCACCTCAACAGGGGATAATTCACCCCTCCACTTT.

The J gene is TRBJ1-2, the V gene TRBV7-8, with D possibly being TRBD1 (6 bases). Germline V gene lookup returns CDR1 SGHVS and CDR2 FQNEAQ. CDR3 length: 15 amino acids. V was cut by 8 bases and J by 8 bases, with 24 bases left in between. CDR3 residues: CASGHESAGAGGYTF. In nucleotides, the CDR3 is TGTGCCAGCGGACACGAGTCGGCAGGGGCCGGGGGCTACACCTTC. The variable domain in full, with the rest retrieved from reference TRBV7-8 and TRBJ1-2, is GAGVSQSPRYKVAKRGQDVALRCDPISGHVSLFWYQQALGQGPEFLTYFQNEAQLDKSGLPSDRFFAERPEGSVSTLKIQRTQQEDSAVYLCASGHESAGAGGYTFGSGTRLTVV.

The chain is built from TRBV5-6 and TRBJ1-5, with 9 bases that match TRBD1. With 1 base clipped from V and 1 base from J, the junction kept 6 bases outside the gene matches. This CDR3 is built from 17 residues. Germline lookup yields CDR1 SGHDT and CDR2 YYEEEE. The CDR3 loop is CASSLRTGVQSNQPQHF. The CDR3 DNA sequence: TGTGCCAGCAGCTTGAGGACAGGGGTCCAAAGCAATCAGCCCCAGCATTTT.

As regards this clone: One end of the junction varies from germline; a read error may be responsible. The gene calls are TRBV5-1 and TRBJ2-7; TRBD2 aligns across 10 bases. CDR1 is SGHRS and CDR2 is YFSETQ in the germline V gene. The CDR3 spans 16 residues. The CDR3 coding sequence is TGCGCCAGCAGTAAACCGACCGGGACTAGCGTCTACAAGCAGTACTTC. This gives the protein CASSKPTGTSVYKQYF. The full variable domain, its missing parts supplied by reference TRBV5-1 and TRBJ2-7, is KAGVTQTPRYLIKTRGQQVTLSCSPISGHRSVSWYQQTPGQGLQFLFEYFSETQRNKGNFPGRFSGRQFSNSRSEMNVSTLELGDSALYLCASSKPTGTSVYKQYFGPGTRLTVT.

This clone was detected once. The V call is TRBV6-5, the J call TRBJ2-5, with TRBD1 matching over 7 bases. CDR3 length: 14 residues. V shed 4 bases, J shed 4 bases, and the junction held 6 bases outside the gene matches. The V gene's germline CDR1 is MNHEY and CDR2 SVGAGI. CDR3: CASSWTGRGETQYF. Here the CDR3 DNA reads TGTGCCAGCAGTTGGACAGGCAGAGGAGAGACCCAGTACTTC.

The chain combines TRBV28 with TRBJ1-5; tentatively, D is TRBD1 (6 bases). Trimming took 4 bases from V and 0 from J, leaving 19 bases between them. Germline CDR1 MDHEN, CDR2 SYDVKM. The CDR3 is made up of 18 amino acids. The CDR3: CASSYPEQGAYSNQPQHF. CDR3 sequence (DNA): TGTGCCAGCAGTTATCCGGAACAGGGAGCTTATAGCAATCAGCCCCAGCATTTT.

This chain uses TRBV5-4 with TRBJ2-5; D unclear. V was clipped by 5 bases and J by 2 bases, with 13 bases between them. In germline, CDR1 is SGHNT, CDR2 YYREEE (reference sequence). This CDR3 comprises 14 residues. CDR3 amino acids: CASSLPTLQETQYF. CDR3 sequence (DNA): TGTGCCAGCAGTCTCCCGACACTTCAAGAGACCCAGTACTTC.

This CDR3 reads CASTPYRGGEQYV. The CDR3 DNA reads as TGTGCCAGCACCCCCTACAGGGGAGGCGAGCAGTACGTC. The gene calls are TRBV7-9 and TRBJ2-7, with a weak D call TRBD1 (7 bases). This CDR3 is 13 amino acids long. V was shortened by 7 bases and J by 6 bases, with 16 bases between the two germline ends. Germline V gene data show CDR1 as SEHNR and CDR2 as FQNEAQ (reference sequence).